A selection of T cell receptor beta chains follows, all from one sample in a study of blood T cell repertoires in COVID-19. Sequencing was performed with immunoSEQ multiplex PCR; in TCRdb, only in-frame clones are kept and a portion is missing. Of fewer than 300,000 clones in the sample, less than 90% were seen once. Sequencing was done on a sample of peripheral blood. These receptors originate from a human donor in a cohort sampled during active COVID-19. CDR3s include the opening cysteine and the closing phenylalanine or tryptophan. The D gene is left open where the match is weak. Size is omitted from some rows. Given values are once, few, many or a class for expanded clones.

>TRBJ1-5|NA|TRBV4-1|NA
CASSQEGAGFNQPQHF
TGTGCCAGCAGCCAAGAGGGCGCGGGATTCAATCAGCCCCAGCATTTT
>TRBJ2-7|NA|TRBV4-2|TRBD2
CASSFSVTGGYYEQYF
TGTGCCAGCAGCTTCTCAGTGACCGGGGGGTACTACGAGCAGTACTTC
>TRBJ2-7|NA|TRBV4-1|NA
CASSQPYERPYEQYF
TGCGCCAGCAGCCAACCGTACGAGCGGCCCTACGAGCAGTACTTC
>TRBJ2-2|NA|TRBV7-9|NA
CASSFLAPPGELFF
TGTGCCAGCAGCTTTCTAGCGCCACCCGGGGAGCTGTTTTTT
>TRBJ2-5|NA|TRBV20-1|TRBD2
CSASSGLAETQYF
TGCAGTGCTAGTTCGGGACTAGCAGAGACCCAGTACTTC
>TRBJ2-3|NA|TRBV5-1|TRBD1
CASSRDSGADTQYF
TGCGCCAGCAGCAGGGACAGTGGGGCAGATACGCAGTATTTT
>TRBJ2-7|NA|TRBV7-8|TRBD1
CASSRRDSAYEQYF
TGTGCCAGCAGCCGCCGGGACAGTGCCTACGAGCAGTACTTC
>TRBJ2-7|NA|TRBV19|TRBD2
CASSIKAGVDEQYF
TGTGCCAGTAGTATCAAGGCGGGAGTCGACGAGCAGTACTTC
>TRBJ2-7|NA|TRBV5-4|TRBD2
CAGGLAGDEQYF
TGTGCCGGCGGACTAGCGGGAGACGAGCAGTACTTC
>TRBJ2-1|NA|TRBV11-2|TRBD2
CASNPLAGVRNEQFF
TGTGCCAGCAACCCACTAGCGGGAGTTCGGAATGAGCAGTTCTTC
>TRBJ1-4|NA|TRBV7-6|NA
CASSLPAQGTLATNEKLFF
TGTGCCAGCAGCTTACCAGCACAGGGTACCCTAGCAACTAATGAAAAACTGTTTTTT
>TRBJ2-3|NA|TRBV28|NA
CASRVSSTDTQYF
TGTGCCAGCAGGGTGAGCAGCACAGATACGCAGTATTTT
>TRBJ1-4|NA|TRBV5-1|NA
CASKRFLATNEKLFF
TGCGCCAGCAAGCGGTTTTTGGCAACTAATGAAAAACTGTTTTTT
>TRBJ2-1|NA|TRBV7-9|TRBD1
CASMAGGASGEQFF
TGTGCCAGCATGGCAGGGGGTGCCTCCGGTGAGCAGTTCTTC
>TRBJ2-1|NA|TRBV3-1/TRBV3-2|TRBD2
CASSPLAGVDEQFF
TGTGCCAGCAGCCCACTAGCGGGAGTCGATGAGCAGTTCTTC
>TRBJ1-5|NA|TRBV24-1|NA
CATSDLGEFGGLHQPQHF
TGTGCCACCAGTGATTTGGGGGAGTTTGGGGGCCTACATCAGCCCCAGCATTTT
>TRBJ1-5|NA|TRBV2|NA
CASSGGVNQPQHF
TGTGCCAGCAGTGGGGGGGTTAATCAGCCCCAGCATTTT
>TRBJ2-1|NA|TRBV7-3|TRBD2
CASSLSGSFYNEQFF
TGTGCCAGCAGCTTAAGCGGGAGCTTCTACAATGAGCAGTTCTTC
>TRBJ1-5|NA|TRBV19|NA
CASTQGVSNQPQHF
TGTGCCAGTACTCAGGGTGTTAGCAATCAGCCCCAGCATTTT
>TRBJ2-3|NA|TRBV10-3|TRBD1
CAIGTGGAGTDTQYF
TGTGCCATTGGGACAGGGGGCGCGGGCACAGATACGCAGTATTTT
>TRBJ1-1|NA|TRBV18|NA
CASSPGQANTEAFF
TGTGCCAGCTCACCAGGGCAGGCCAACACTGAAGCTTTCTTT
>TRBJ2-7|NA|TRBV6-5|TRBD1
CASSRWTGGYEQYF
TGTGCCAGCAGCCGCTGGACAGGGGGATACGAGCAGTACTTC
>TRBJ1-1|NA|TRBV7-2|NA
CASSLQANTEAFF
TGTGCCAGCAGCTTACAGGCGAATACTGAAGCTTTCTTT
>TRBJ2-7|NA|TRBV9|TRBD2
CASSNHMTSGTTEQYF
TGTGCCAGCAGCAATCATATGACTAGCGGGACAACCGAGCAGTACTTC
>TRBJ1-1|NA|TRBV27|TRBD1
CASSRGQGGNTEAFF
TGTGCCAGCAGCCGCGGACAGGGGGGGAACACTGAAGCTTTCTTT
>TRBJ2-5|NA|TRBV6-2/TRBV6-3|TRBD1
CASSYGGTGQETQYF
TGTGCCAGCAGTTATGGGGGGACAGGCCAAGAGACCCAGTACTTC
>TRBJ1-6|few|TRBV2|NA
CASSPSGDSPLHF
TGTGCCAGCAGTCCCTCGGGGGATTCACCCCTCCACTTT
>TRBJ1-4|NA|TRBV27|TRBD1
CASRLTGAGWEKLFF
TGTGCCAGCAGACTTACAGGGGCGGGATGGGAAAAACTGTTTTTT
>TRBJ2-5|NA|TRBV5-4|TRBD1
CASKRDRAQETQYF
TGTGCCAGCAAACGGGACAGGGCCCAAGAGACCCAGTACTTC
>TRBJ2-7|NA|TRBV20-1|NA
CSASALEQYF
TGCAGTGCTAGTGCCCTCGAGCAGTACTTC
>TRBJ1-5|NA|TRBV3-1/TRBV3-2|TRBD1
CASSHSPGQGNQPQHF
TGTGCCAGCAGCCATAGCCCGGGACAGGGCAATCAGCCCCAGCATTTT
>TRBJ2-1|NA|TRBV11-2|TRBD2
CASSKGGTRRLF
TGTGCCAGCAGTAAAGGGGGGACTAGACGACTCTTC
>TRBJ2-5|once|TRBV5-1|TRBD2
CASSPALAGVGETQYF
TGCGCCAGCAGCCCCGCACTAGCGGGAGTCGGGGAGACCCAGTACTTC
>TRBJ1-1|few|TRBV6-5|NA
CASSYQGRNTEAFF
TGTGCCAGCAGTTACCAGGGGAGAAACACTGAAGCTTTCTTT
>TRBJ1-5|NA|TRBV3-1/TRBV3-2|NA
CASSQQGYNQPQHF
TGTGCCAGCAGCCAACAGGGTTACAATCAGCCCCAGCATTTT
>TRBJ2-1|NA|TRBV27|TRBD1
CASSSPGQDRNEQFF
TGTGCCAGCAGTTCGCCGGGACAGGATAGAAATGAGCAGTTCTTC
>TRBJ2-1|NA|TRBV4-1|NA
CASSQDRVGEQFF
TGCGCCAGCAGCCAAGATCGGGTCGGGGAGCAGTTCTTC
>TRBJ1-5|NA|TRBV6-1|NA
CASSELVPHYSNQPQHF
TGTGCCAGCAGCGAATTAGTTCCGCATTATAGCAATCAGCCCCAGCATTTT
>TRBJ2-7|NA|TRBV19|NA
CASSSFGVKNEQYF
TGTGCCAGTAGTAGCTTCGGGGTTAAGAACGAGCAGTACTTC
>TRBJ1-1|NA|TRBV5-1|NA
CASIMGVGNTEAFF
TGCGCCAGTATTATGGGCGTTGGGAACACTGAAGCTTTCTTT
>TRBJ1-1|NA|TRBV6-6|NA
CASSDSILGTEAFF
TGTGCCAGCAGTGACAGCATTTTAGGCACTGAAGCTTTCTTT
>TRBJ1-5|once|TRBV19|NA
CASSRQASNQPQHF
TGTGCCAGTAGTCGACAGGCTAGCAATCAGCCCCAGCATTTT
>TRBJ2-3|NA|TRBV7-2|NA
CASSLGGAGRTDTQYF
TGTGCCAGCAGCTTAGGAGGAGCGGGTCGCACAGATACGCAGTATTTT
>TRBJ2-1|once|TRBV7-2|TRBD2
CASSLGGLAGGNEQFF
TGTGCCAGCAGCTTAGGAGGGCTAGCGGGAGGGAATGAGCAGTTCTTC
>TRBJ2-5|NA|TRBV29-1|NA
CSVEVTAQETQYF
TGCAGCGTTGAGGTTACAGCACAAGAGACCCAGTACTTC
>TRBJ2-2|NA|TRBV19|TRBD2
CASSIYGRGTGELFF
TGTGCCAGTAGTATCTACGGGAGGGGCACCGGGGAGCTGTTTTTT
>TRBJ2-1|NA|TRBV18|TRBD2
CASSSASLAVYNEQFF
TGTGCCAGCTCGTCAGCTTCTCTAGCGGTATACAATGAGCAGTTCTTC
>TRBJ2-3|NA|TRBV7-9|NA
CASSFGSTDTQYF
TGTGCCAGCAGCTTCGGTAGCACAGATACGCAGTATTTT
>TRBJ2-3|NA|TRBV5-8|TRBD2
CASSLAPGLAGLITDTQYF
TGTGCCAGCAGCTTGGCTCCGGGACTAGCGGGTCTTATCACAGATACGCAGTATTTT
>TRBJ2-6|NA|TRBV5-1|TRBD1
CASSPGQSYNVLTF
TGCGCCAGCAGCCCGGGACAGAGTTACAACGTCCTGACTTTC
>TRBJ2-4|NA|TRBV6-1|TRBD2
CASSESAGENIQYF
TGTGCCAGCAGTGAGTCAGCGGGGGAAAACATTCAGTACTTC
>TRBJ1-2|NA|TRBV14|NA
CASSRTPYGYTF
TGTGCCAGCAGTCGGACACCCTATGGCTACACCTTC
>TRBJ2-7|NA|TRBV7-3|TRBD1
CASSPGQVGTYEQYF
TGTGCCAGCAGCCCGGGACAGGTGGGGACCTACGAGCAGTACTTC
>TRBJ2-3|NA|TRBV24-1|TRBD2
CATRGHEAGGSTDTQYF
TGTGCCACCAGAGGCCATGAGGCGGGAGGGAGCACAGATACGCAGTATTTT
>TRBJ2-5|few|TRBV7-2|NA
CASSLEEVTRTQYF
TGTGCCAGCAGCTTAGAGGAGGTTACGAGGACCCAGTACTTC
>TRBJ2-7|NA|TRBV19|NA
CATRGTLYEQYF
TGTGCCACCAGAGGGACTCTTTACGAGCAGTACTTC
>TRBJ2-1|few|TRBV5-4|TRBD2
CASSFEMTSAYNEQFF
TGTGCCAGCAGCTTCGAGATGACTAGCGCTTACAATGAGCAGTTCTTC
>TRBJ2-5|once|TRBV5-1|NA
CASRGSGVQETQYF
TGCGCCAGCAGAGGGTCGGGGGTCCAGGAGACCCAGTACTTC
>TRBJ2-2|NA|TRBV10-1|TRBD1
CASRGDSTGELFF
TGCGCCAGCAGAGGGGACAGCACCGGGGAGCTGTTTTTT